Shown below are 20 T cell receptor beta chains from a single sample sequenced in a study of low-dose radiotherapy and immunotherapy resistance in tumors. Priming of first-strand cDNA relied on TRAV- and TRBV-specific primers (covering alpha and beta chains). Over around 19 PCR cycles, TCRs were amplified from a constant-region primer and V-primer adapter. TCRdb independently ran MiXCR on the reads; one entry per CDR3 protein. The profile shows approximately 6,300 distinct CDR3 sequences, 60% to 75% of them singletons. The receptors originated from a human donor with advanced metastatic prostate, ovarian, gallbladder or colorectal cancer (not recorded which). This table probably holds off-target reads from a library built for another chain.

This chain uses TRBV10-2 with TRBJ1-2; 7 positions agree with TRBD1. The CDR3 runs to 12 residues. CDR1 and CDR2 from the germline V gene are WSHSY and SAAADI. V lost 10 bases to trimming and J lost 4 bases; unmatched junction nucleotides: 6. The CDR3 here is CATGGDSYGYTF. The CDR3 DNA reads TGCGCCACCGGGGGGGACAGCTATGGCTACACCTTC.

This clonotype occurred a few times. The genes are TRBV5-1 and TRBJ2-1; 8 bases line up with TRBD2. The CDR3 runs to 15 residues. V lost 5 bases, J lost 5 bases, and 9 bases stayed unmatched. Germline CDR1 SGHRS, CDR2 YFSETQ. The CDR3 DNA is TGCGCCAGCAGTTACAGCGGGGGCCCGAACAATGAGCAGTTCTTC. Amino acid sequence: CASSYSGGPNNEQFF.

The chain joins TRBV28 to TRBJ2-2; D possibly corresponds to TRBD1 (5 bases). Trimming pared 7 bases from V and 10 bases from J, leaving 16 bases between. Germline loops: CDR1 MDHEN, CDR2 SYDVKM. There are 13 residues in the CDR3. CDR3 loop: CASTLGDWAELFF. The CDR3 DNA is TGTGCCAGCACCCTAGGGGATTGGGCGGAGCTGTTTTTT.

J is TRBJ1-2 and V is TRBV19; 8 bases align to TRBD1. The germline gives CDR1 LNHDA, CDR2 SQIVND (reference sequence). The CDR3 runs to 14 residues. The J segment lost 1 base and the V segment lost 7 bases, leaving 5 bases of the junction unmatched. CDR3 in amino acids: CASNEQGVNYGYTF. The CDR3 DNA reads as TGTGCCAGTAACGAACAGGGGGTTAACTATGGCTACACCTTC.

The DNA of the CDR3 is TGTGCCATCAGTCGACAGGGGGATAGCAATCAGCCCCAGCATTTT. Residues: CAISRQGDSNQPQHF. The chain couples TRBV10-3 to TRBJ1-5, with 9 bases matching TRBD1. CDR1 is ENHRY, CDR2 SYGVKD, per germline. The trim removed 5 bases at V and 0 bases at J, leaving 2 bases unmatched. This CDR3 is 15 amino acids long.

The J gene is TRBJ2-1, the V gene TRBV5-1, with D perhaps matching TRBD1 or TRBD2 (5 bases each). The CDR3 extends over 15 amino acids. V was clipped by 0 bases and J by 9 bases, with 16 bases between them. CDR1 is SGHRS and CDR2 is YFSETQ in the germline V gene. This chain's CDR3 is CASSLGGGPQGEQFF. The DNA for the CDR3 is TGCGCCAGCAGCTTGGGTGGCGGGCCCCAGGGTGAGCAGTTCTTC.

The chain recombines TRBV26 with TRBJ2-5; the table's D call, TRBD1, was not checked against the DNA. TRBV26 is classified as a pseudogene. CDR3 length equals 15 residues. Here the CDR3 DNA reads TGTGCCAGCAGTTTTCCCGGGACAGCACAAGAGACCCAGTACTTC. Its translation is CASSFPGTAQETQYF.

This clonotype was picked up one time. The chain carries TRBV19 and TRBJ1-1, with no clear D. Per germline, CDR1 LNHDA and CDR2 SQIVND (reference sequence). This CDR3 spans 16 amino acids. The ends were cut back, 6 bases at V and 2 bases at J, with 19 bases in the middle. CDR3 in amino acids: CASSSVARGVNTEAFF. In DNA, the CDR3 is TGTGCCAGTAGCAGCGTCGCGCGCGGGGTCAACACTGAAGCTTTCTTT. The whole variable domain, remainder taken from reference TRBV19 and TRBJ1-1, is DGGITQSPKYLFRKEGQNVTLSCEQNLNHDAMYWYRQDPGQGLRLIYYSQIVNDFQKGDIAEGYSVSREKKESFPLTVTSAQKNPTAFYLCASSSVARGVNTEAFFGQGTRLTVV.

The V and J genes are TRBV18 and TRBJ2-1, with a tentative D call TRBD2 (6 bases). The CDR3 is 15 amino acids. With 2 bases removed from V and 0 bases from J, the gap between germline ends came to 8 bases. CDR1 and CDR2 (germline): KGHSH, LQKENI. The CDR3 here is CASSPSGSSYNEQFF. In DNA form, the CDR3 reads TGTGCCAGCTCACCATCCGGGAGCTCCTACAATGAGCAGTTCTTC.

V usage is TRBV29-1 and J usage is TRBJ1-1, with D uncertain. Trimming took off 5 bases at V and 0 bases at J, with 7 bases between the two ends. Germline lookup yields CDR1 SQVTM and CDR2 ANQGSEA. The CDR3 has 12 residues. CDR3 region: CSVPAMNTEAFF. DNA for the CDR3: TGCAGCGTTCCAGCCATGAACACTGAAGCTTTCTTT.

The chain recombines TRBV9 with TRBJ2-1; 10 bases map to TRBD2. Trimming took 2 bases from V and 8 from J; bases not matched to a gene: 7. CDR1 SGDLS and CDR2 YYNGEE come from the germline V gene. The length of the CDR3 is 15 residues. The CDR3 DNA follows: TGTGCCAGCAGCGTCGGGACTAGCGAGGGTCATGAGCAGTTCTTC. It translates to CASSVGTSEGHEQFF.

The gene calls are TRBV4-3 and TRBJ2-2; D possibly corresponds to TRBD2 (6 bases). Trimming removed 2 bases at V and 6 bases at J, with 10 bases between. Germline V gene data show CDR1 as LGHNA and CDR2 as YSLEER. This CDR3 has 14 amino acids. This CDR3 reads CASSQKEGSGELFF. DNA of the CDR3: TGCGCCAGCAGCCAAAAGGAGGGGTCCGGGGAGCTGTTTTTT.

The chain couples TRBV10-3 to TRBJ2-6; D perhaps matches TRBD1 (5 bases). The germline CDR1 and CDR2 sequences are ENHRY and SYGVKD. The CDR3 spans 16 residues. V shed 0 bases and J shed 2 bases, with 8 bases lying between them. The CDR3 loop reads CAISESTVPGANVLTF. The CDR3 nucleotides are TGTGCCATCAGTGAGTCGACAGTTCCTGGGGCCAACGTCCTGACTTTC.

This clonotype was detected once. V is TRBV7-6 and J is TRBJ2-7; 8 nucleotides align to TRBD1. With V trimmed by 5 bases and J by 4 bases, 16 bases remained unmatched. The germline V gene encodes CDR1 SGHVS and CDR2 FNYEAQ. This CDR3 comprises 17 residues. The CDR3 is CASSPRTPGQGTYEQYF. CDR3 DNA sequence: TGTGCCAGCAGCCCACGGACACCCGGACAGGGAACATACGAGCAGTACTTC.

This clonotype has a single count. The rearrangement links TRBV7-9 to TRBJ2-7; 10 nucleotides align to TRBD2. Germline-derived CDR1 and CDR2 are SEHNR and FQNEAQ (reference sequence). The V and J ends lost 7 bases and 3 bases, in that order; junction bases with no gene match: 6. This CDR3 comprises 14 residues. CDR3 sequence: CASNPSGSGYEQYF. CDR3 DNA sequence: TGTGCCAGCAACCCTAGCGGGAGTGGCTACGAGCAGTACTTC.

The chain combines TRBV18 with TRBJ1-2, with 7 bases matching TRBD1. The CDR3 covers 15 residues. Germline CDR1 and CDR2: KGHSH and LQKENI. The V gene end was trimmed by 3 bases and the J gene end by 4 bases; junction bases not matched to a gene: 8. CDR3 loop: CASSPSGQLGYGYTF. The CDR3 region has the DNA TGTGCCAGCTCACCGTCGGGACAGCTAGGCTATGGCTACACCTTC.

This clonotype appeared a single time. The V and J genes are TRBV28 and TRBJ2-1; a possible D gene is TRBD1 (5 bases). The CDR3 covers 15 residues. V lost 4 bases, J lost 15 bases, and 25 bases lay in between. CDR1 is MDHEN, CDR2 SYDVKM, per germline. CDR3 sequence: CASSSGEAAHRGSFF. The CDR3 DNA sequence: TGTGCCAGCAGTTCCGGCGAGGCGGCGCATAGGGGTTCGTTCTTC.

A single count supports this clonotype. This sequence joins TRBV9 and TRBJ1-2, with D unclear. The CDR3 extends over 13 amino acids. V was cut by 3 bases and J by 2 bases, with 8 bases left in between. CDR1 SGDLS and CDR2 YYNGEE come from the germline V gene. Here the CDR3 reads CASSDSGNYGYTF. The CDR3 bases are TGTGCCAGCAGCGACTCGGGAAACTATGGCTACACCTTC. Based on the CDR3 plus reference TRBV9 and TRBJ1-2, the full variable domain is DSGVTQTPKHLITATGQRVTLRCSPRSGDLSVYWYQQSLDQGLQFLIQYYNGEERAKGNILERFSAQQFPDLHSELNLSSLELGDSALYFCASSDSGNYGYTFGSGTRLTVV.

The chain links TRBV2 to TRBJ1-3, with D possibly matching TRBD1 (5 bases). The germline V gene encodes CDR1 SNHLY and CDR2 FYNNEI. This CDR3 spans 15 amino acids. Between the trimmed V and J ends, which lost 6 bases and 4 bases, there was a span of 16 bases. This CDR3 is CASRGLSQGGNTIYF. The CDR3 DNA follows: TGTGCCAGCAGGGGACTATCCCAAGGGGGAAACACCATATATTTT.

CDR3 bases: TGTGCCAGCAGCTTAGGGGGGTTAGGTGAAAAACTGTTTTTT. It specifies CASSLGGLGEKLFF. The J gene is TRBJ1-4, the V gene TRBV7-9; tentative D call: TRBD1 (5 bases). Germline V lookup: CDR1 SEHNR, CDR2 FQNEAQ (reference sequence). V dropped 1 base and J dropped 7 bases, with 10 bases sitting between them. This CDR3 is built from 14 residues.